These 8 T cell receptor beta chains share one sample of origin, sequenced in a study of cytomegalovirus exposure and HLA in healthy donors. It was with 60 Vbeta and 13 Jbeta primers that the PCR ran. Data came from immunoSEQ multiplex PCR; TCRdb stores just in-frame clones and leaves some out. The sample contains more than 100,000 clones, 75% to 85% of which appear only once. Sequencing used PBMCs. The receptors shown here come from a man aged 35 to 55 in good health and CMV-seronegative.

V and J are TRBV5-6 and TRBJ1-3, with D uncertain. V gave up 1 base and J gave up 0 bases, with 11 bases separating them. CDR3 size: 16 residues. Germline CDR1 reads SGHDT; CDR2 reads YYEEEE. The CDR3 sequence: CASSLFYWSSGNTIYF. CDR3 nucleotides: TGTGCCAGCAGCTTGTTCTATTGGAGCTCTGGAAACACCATATATTTT.

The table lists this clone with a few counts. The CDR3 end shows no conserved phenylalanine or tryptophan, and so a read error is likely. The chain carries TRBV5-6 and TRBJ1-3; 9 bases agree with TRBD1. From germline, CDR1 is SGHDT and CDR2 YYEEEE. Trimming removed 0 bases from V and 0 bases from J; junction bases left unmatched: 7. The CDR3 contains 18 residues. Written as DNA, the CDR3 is TGTGCCAGCAGCTTGGAGCCGGGACAGGGTATCTCTGGAAACACCATATATGTT. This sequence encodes CASSLEPGQGISGNTIYV.

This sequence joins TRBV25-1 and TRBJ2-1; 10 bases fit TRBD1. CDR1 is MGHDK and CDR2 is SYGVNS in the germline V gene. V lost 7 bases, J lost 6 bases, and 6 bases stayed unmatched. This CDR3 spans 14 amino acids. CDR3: CASKGQGEINEQFF. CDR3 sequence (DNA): TGTGCCAGCAAAGGACAGGGGGAGATCAATGAGCAGTTCTTC.

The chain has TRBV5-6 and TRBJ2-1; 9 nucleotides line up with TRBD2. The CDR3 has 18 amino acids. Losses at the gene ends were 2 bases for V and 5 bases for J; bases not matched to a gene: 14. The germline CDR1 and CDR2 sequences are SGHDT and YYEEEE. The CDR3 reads CASSFFTASGDPDNEQFF. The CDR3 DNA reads TGTGCCAGCAGCTTTTTTACGGCTAGCGGGGATCCCGACAATGAGCAGTTCTTC.

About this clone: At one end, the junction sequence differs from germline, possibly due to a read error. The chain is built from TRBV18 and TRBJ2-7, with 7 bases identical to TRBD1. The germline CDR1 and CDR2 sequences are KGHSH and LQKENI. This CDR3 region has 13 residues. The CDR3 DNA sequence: TGTGCCAGCTCCCAGACAGGGTCCTACGGGCAGTACTTC. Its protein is CASSQTGSYGQYF.

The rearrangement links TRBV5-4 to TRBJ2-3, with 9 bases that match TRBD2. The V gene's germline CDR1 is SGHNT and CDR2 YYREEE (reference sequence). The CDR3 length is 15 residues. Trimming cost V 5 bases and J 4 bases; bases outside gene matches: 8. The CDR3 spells CASRQVSGRPDTQYF. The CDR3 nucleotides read TGTGCCAGCAGACAAGTTAGCGGGAGACCAGATACGCAGTATTTT.

CDR3 bases: TGTGCCAGCACTTCACGCGACAGGGCTAACTATGGCTACACCTTC. This codes for CASTSRDRANYGYTF. The chain uses TRBV6-1 and TRBJ1-2, with TRBD1 identical over 7 bases. Trimming removed 7 bases from V and 0 bases from J; junction bases left unmatched: 8. The germline V gene has CDR1 MNHNS and CDR2 SASEGT. This CDR3 contains 15 residues.

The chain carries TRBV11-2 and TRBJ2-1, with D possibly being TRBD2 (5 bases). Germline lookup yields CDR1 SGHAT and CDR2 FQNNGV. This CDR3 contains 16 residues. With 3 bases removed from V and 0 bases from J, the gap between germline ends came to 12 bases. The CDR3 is CASSFPLGSSYNEQFF. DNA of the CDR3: TGTGCCAGCAGCTTCCCACTAGGGAGCTCCTACAATGAGCAGTTCTTC.